This is a list of T cell receptor beta chains from one sample in a study of T cell repertoires in cytomegalovirus infection. Antigens of these TCRs are unknown. TCRdb used MiXCR to reprocess the reads, holding one entry per CDR3 protein. The sample lists hundreds of thousands of distinct CDR3 sequences, around a third occurring once. The sample here was cultured PBMCs, taken from culture after CMV antigen stimulation. The source is a human donor in good health (CMV status not recorded). Some clones in this sample may be carry-over from other donors' samples. Each CDR3 is given without its conserved first and last residue.

TRBV15	TRBJ2-3	ATSRDRELAGAMY
TRBV11-2	TRBJ2-1	ASSPKLAIVGF
TRBV7-8	TRBJ2-1	ASSLEGTGNNEQF
TRBV15	TRBJ1-2	ATSRGRVGLMDYGYT
TRBV2	TRBJ1-1	ASSSEGTGTEAF
TRBV7-6	TRBJ1-1	ASSFRRGQLNTEAF
TRBV12-3/TRBV12-4	TRBJ2-3	ASSLWDLDTQY
TRBV27	TRBJ1-4	ASSLTPTGEKLF
TRBV6-5	TRBJ2-2	ASSYSVGDTGELF
TRBV5-4	TRBJ2-7	ASSLAASGRQNEQY